Listed here are 29 T cell receptor beta chains from one sample, sequenced in a study of Graves' ophthalmopathy and Graves' hyperthyroidism. Scientists amplified the TCR beta CDR3 regions from RNA transcripts. HTBI-primed RT-PCR formed the first round, and a multiplex PCR formed the second. TCRdb reprocessed the multiplex PCR reads via MiXCR and lists one record per CDR3 protein. Of around 400,000 distinct CDR3 sequences in the sample, around 21% were seen once. Material for sequencing was peripheral blood. The receptors shown here come from a woman between 18 and 30 years old with stable Graves' hyperthyroidism.

This clonotype has a count of ten or more. This chain joins TRBV6-2 or TRBV6-3 and TRBJ2-7, with 8 bases lining up with TRBD1. This CDR3 has 21 residues. The germline V gene has CDR1 MNHEY and CDR2 SVGEGT. V was clipped by 0 bases and J by 3 bases; unmatched bases: 22. The DNA for the CDR3 is TGTGCCAGCAGTTACTCGATAAGTGTCCCGACAGGGGCCCTTAGCGTCTACGAGCAGTACTTC. It is translated as CASSYSISVPTGALSVYEQYF.

Ten or more counts support this clonotype. J is TRBJ2-7 and V is TRBV12-3 or TRBV12-4; tentatively, D is TRBD2 (6 bases). The CDR3 runs to 13 residues. V was trimmed by 6 bases and J by 2 bases, leaving 11 bases between them. Written as DNA, the CDR3 is TGTGCCAGCAGCCTTAGGGAGGCCTACGAGCAGTACTTC. Translated: CASSLREAYEQYF.

This clonotype has at least ten counts. The rearrangement joins TRBV28 to TRBJ1-5, with D unclear. This CDR3 is 14 amino acids long. Germline values: CDR1 MDHEN, CDR2 SYDVKM. V shed 7 bases and J shed 3 bases, with 13 bases lying between them. CDR3 residues: CASTLGNNNQPQHF. CDR3 sequence (DNA): TGTGCCAGCACCTTGGGGAACAACAATCAGCCCCAGCATTTT.

The genes are TRBV5-1 and TRBJ2-7; 10 bases line up with TRBD1. V lost 4 bases to trimming and J lost 6 bases; unmatched junction nucleotides: 10. Germline CDR1 SGHRS, CDR2 YFSETQ. The CDR3 length is 15 residues. In DNA form, the CDR3 reads TGCGCCAGCAGCCCGGGCGGGACAGGGGCCAGCGAGCAGTACTTC. It translates to CASSPGGTGASEQYF. Supplemented by reference TRBV5-1 and TRBJ2-7, the full variable domain reads KAGVTQTPRYLIKTRGQQVTLSCSPISGHRSVSWYQQTPGQGLQFLFEYFSETQRNKGNFPGRFSGRQFSNSRSEMNVSTLELGDSALYLCASSPGGTGASEQYFGPGTRLTVT.

In this sample, this clonotype turned up many times. J is TRBJ2-5 and V is TRBV6-1; 7 nucleotides align to TRBD1. Trimming took 10 bases from V and 5 from J; bases not matched to a gene: 10. This CDR3 has 13 residues. Germline values: CDR1 MNHNS, CDR2 SASEGT. In nucleotides, the CDR3 is TGTGCCACGCGACAGGGCCCTTTGGAGACCCAGTACTTC. Residues: CATRQGPLETQYF.

This clonotype was detected a few times. A read error may be the cause here, since a much bigger clone is one base away. The chain employs TRBV11-2 and TRBJ2-2; 10 nucleotides agree with TRBD2. The germline V gene has CDR1 SGHAT and CDR2 FQNNGV. The CDR3 totals 16 residues. The chain's CDR3 is CASSYLAGANTGELCF. In nucleotides, the CDR3 is TGTGCCAGCAGCTACCTAGCGGGAGCGAACACCGGGGAGCTGTGTTTT.

This clonotype was detected many times. The rearrangement uses TRBV20-1 and TRBJ2-7, with 9 bases that match TRBD2. The CDR3 sequence is 13 residues long. Germline lookup yields CDR1 DFQATT and CDR2 SNEGSKA (reference sequence). After removal of 7 bases from V and 0 bases from J, the junction contained 4 bases not matched to a gene. The CDR3, as DNA: TGCAGTGGCGGGACTAGCAGCTCCTACGAGCAGTACTTC. It translates to CSGGTSSSYEQYF.

This clonotype has only one observation. The gene calls are TRBV6-1 and TRBJ1-2; D remains unclear. This CDR3 comprises 15 residues. From germline, CDR1 is MNHNS and CDR2 SASEGT. Trimming pared 2 bases from V and 0 bases from J, leaving 10 bases between. The CDR3 region is CASSEMTVSNYGYTF. DNA for the CDR3: TGTGCCAGCAGTGAAATGACGGTATCTAACTATGGCTACACCTTC.

This clonotype occurred many times. The chain carries TRBV24-1 and TRBJ1-5; D is unclear. Germline V lookup: CDR1 KGHDR, CDR2 SFDVKD. The CDR3 totals 14 residues. Trimming cost V 6 bases and J 0 bases, with 8 bases left between them. CDR3: CATSLDNSNQPQHF. CDR3 DNA: TGTGCCACCAGTCTCGATAATAGCAATCAGCCCCAGCATTTT.

This clonotype was counted at least ten times. This sequence joins TRBV19 and TRBJ1-2, with 8 bases lining up with TRBD1. CDR1 LNHDA and CDR2 SQIVND come from the germline V gene (reference sequence). The length of the CDR3 is 14 residues. J gave up 4 bases and V 6 bases, and 7 bases lay outside the gene matches. In DNA form, the CDR3 reads TGTGCCAGTAGAAAATCGACAGGGGTCTATGGCTACACCTTC. Its translation is CASRKSTGVYGYTF.

The chain links TRBV28 to TRBJ2-4, with TRBD1 as a possible D gene (5 bases). Germline assignment: CDR1 MDHEN and CDR2 SYDVKM. V lost 6 bases, J lost 7 bases, and 13 bases lay in between. The CDR3 is 13 amino acids. CDR3 residues: CASSVGASNIQYF. CDR3 nucleotide sequence: TGTGCCAGCAGCGTTGGGGCAAGCAACATTCAGTACTTC.

This clonotype was detected ten times or more. The chain has TRBV27 and TRBJ2-7, with a tentative D call TRBD2 (5 bases). CDR1 is MNHEY, CDR2 SMNVEV, per germline (reference sequence). This CDR3 has 13 residues. With 2 bases removed from V and 6 bases from J, the gap between germline ends came to 11 bases. The CDR3 region is CASSLSGGAEQYF. In DNA form, the CDR3 reads TGTGCCAGCAGTTTAAGTGGAGGTGCCGAGCAGTACTTC.

In its sample, this clonotype was seen many times. The CDR3 loop is CASSLTAMPGANVLTF. The CDR3 coding sequence is TGTGCCAGCAGCTTAACCGCGATGCCCGGGGCCAACGTCCTGACTTTC. The gene calls are TRBV7-2 and TRBJ2-6; no definite D call. Germline assignment: CDR1 SGHTA and CDR2 FQGNSA. With 2 bases removed from V and 4 bases from J, the gap between germline ends came to 12 bases. CDR3 length: 16 amino acids.

The table lists this clonotype with many counts. A much more abundant neighbour one base away suggests this may be a read error. The chain is built from TRBV3-1 and TRBJ2-5; D is undetermined. Germline V gene data show CDR1 as LGHDT and CDR2 as YNNKEL (reference sequence). The CDR3 extends over 11 amino acids. CDR3 amino acids: CTSSQGETQYF. The CDR3 DNA reads as TGTACCAGCAGCCAAGGAGAGACCCAGTACTTC.

This clonotype was picked up many times. V is TRBV28 and J is TRBJ2-6; the D is unclear. Germline lookup yields CDR1 MDHEN and CDR2 SYDVKM. V was clipped by 0 bases and J by 4 bases, with 16 bases between them. This CDR3 region has 18 residues. For the CDR3, the DNA is TGTGCCAGCAGTTTATGGGTCCCTAACCGCCTGGGGGCCAACGTCCTGACTTTC. This encodes CASSLWVPNRLGANVLTF.

This clonotype was picked up many times. The genes are TRBV5-1 and TRBJ1-1, with D unresolved. The CDR3 is 15 amino acids. Trimming took 5 bases from V and 1 from J, leaving 15 bases between them. Germline V gives CDR1 SGHRS, CDR2 YFSETQ. In nucleotides, the CDR3 is TGCGCCAGCAGGGAACAGAGGTTTGGGAACACTGAAGCTTTCTTT. As protein: CASREQRFGNTEAFF.

The chain is built from TRBV10-3 and TRBJ2-6; 7 bases agree with TRBD1. Germline V gene data show CDR1 as ENHRY and CDR2 as SYGVKD. The V gene end was trimmed by 8 bases and the J gene end by 0 bases; junction bases not matched to a gene: 7. There are 16 residues in the CDR3. In nucleotides, the CDR3 is TGTGCCATCGGACAGGCCCTAACCTCTGGGGCCAACGTCCTGACTTTC. It specifies CAIGQALTSGANVLTF.

This clonotype was observed a few times. The V call is TRBV6-2 or TRBV6-3, the J call TRBJ2-5; possibly TRBD1 for D (6 bases). The CDR3 length is 15 residues. The ends were cut back, 6 bases at V and 2 bases at J, with 16 bases in the middle. Germline V gene lookup returns CDR1 MNHEY and CDR2 SVGEGT. CDR3 sequence: CASSPTRQVQETQYF. CDR3 nucleotides: TGTGCCAGCAGCCCCACCCGACAGGTTCAAGAGACCCAGTACTTC.

This clonotype was counted only a few times. A much larger clone differs by one base, so this may be a read error. The rearrangement joins TRBV6-5 to TRBJ2-7; no clear D gene. V shed 0 bases and J shed 6 bases, with 6 bases lying between them. The germline gives CDR1 MNHEY, CDR2 SVGAGI. The CDR3 consists of 12 residues. CDR3: CASSYSRSEQYF. The CDR3 bases are TGTGCCAGCAGTTACTCGCGCTCCGAGCAGTACTTC.

This clonotype was detected ten times or more. This chain joins TRBV7-2 and TRBJ1-2; tentative D call: TRBD1 (6 bases). The CDR3 extends over 14 amino acids. V lost 0 bases and J lost 3, with 8 bases in between. In germline, CDR1 is SGHTA, CDR2 FQGNSA. The CDR3 nucleotides read TGTGCCAGCAGCTTAGCCGACAGGTACTATGGCTACACCTTC. Its protein product is CASSLADRYYGYTF.

This clonotype has a count of ten or more. This chain links TRBV19 with TRBJ1-1; D gene uncertain. Trimming shortened V by 3 bases and J by 0 bases, and 8 bases separated the two germline ends. This CDR3 spans 14 amino acids. The V gene's germline CDR1 is LNHDA and CDR2 SQIVND (reference sequence). CDR3 bases: TGTGCCAGTAGTATTTTCGTATTGAACACTGAAGCTTTCTTT. Protein sequence: CASSIFVLNTEAFF. The entire variable domain, with the rest obtained from reference TRBV19 and TRBJ1-1, is as follows: DGGITQSPKYLFRKEGQNVTLSCEQNLNHDAMYWYRQDPGQGLRLIYYSQIVNDFQKGDIAEGYSVSREKKESFPLTVTSAQKNPTAFYLCASSIFVLNTEAFFGQGTRLTVV.

The chain combines TRBV6-5 with TRBJ2-5; 11 positions match TRBD2. The length of the CDR3 is 14 residues. Germline-derived CDR1 and CDR2 are MNHEY and SVGAGI. V shed 2 bases, J shed 6 bases, and the junction held 2 bases outside the gene matches. The CDR3: CASSYVAGGKTQYF. The CDR3, as DNA: TGTGCCAGCAGTTACGTAGCGGGGGGGAAGACCCAGTACTTC.

J is TRBJ1-1 and V is TRBV6-1; D might be TRBD1 (6 bases). Germline CDR1 reads MNHNS; CDR2 reads SASEGT. This CDR3 has 13 amino acids. V gave up 5 bases and J gave up 4 bases, with 11 bases separating them. The chain's CDR3 is CASSPTGLTEAFF. As DNA, the CDR3 is TGTGCCAGCAGTCCCACAGGGCTCACTGAAGCTTTCTTT.

This clonotype occurred once. The rearrangement joins TRBV6-2 or TRBV6-3 to TRBJ1-2; no reliable D call. The V and J ends lost 6 bases and 10 bases respectively, with 12 bases between them. The CDR3 length is 11 residues. Germline V CDR1 and CDR2: MNHEY, SVGEGT. CDR3 sequence reads: CASRTRSFYTF. DNA for the CDR3: TGTGCCAGCAGGACCCGAAGTTTCTACACCTTC.

This clonotype was picked up many times. This chain uses TRBV6-1 with TRBJ1-1, with D unclear. V was pared by 10 bases and J by 3 bases, with 9 bases between. CDR1 and CDR2 (germline): MNHNS, SASEGT. The CDR3 is 11 residues long. CDR3: CATGVHTEAFF. CDR3 bases: TGTGCCACCGGGGTACACACTGAAGCTTTCTTT.

The table lists this clonotype with many counts. The rearrangement links TRBV9 to TRBJ1-1, with no clear D. The CDR3 length is 15 residues. V gave up 4 bases and J gave up 8 bases, with 21 bases separating them. The V gene's germline CDR1 is SGDLS and CDR2 YYNGEE. This CDR3 reads CASSSTMGTRSEAFF. CDR3 coding DNA: TGTGCCAGCAGCTCTACTATGGGAACTAGGTCCGAAGCTTTCTTT.

The CDR3 sequence is CASSVQGHSNQPQHF. In DNA form, the CDR3 reads TGTGCCAGCAGTGTGCAGGGGCATAGCAATCAGCCCCAGCATTTT. The gene calls are TRBV12-3 or TRBV12-4 and TRBJ1-5, with D maybe TRBD1 (6 bases). The CDR3 sequence is 15 residues long. V lost 5 bases to trimming and J lost 0 bases, with 11 bases between them.

This chain connects TRBV20-1 to TRBJ1-5; D not resolved. The V end lost 0 bases, the J end lost 8 bases, and 20 bases lay between the germline ends. The germline gives CDR1 DFQATT, CDR2 SNEGSKA (reference sequence). CDR3 length equals 16 residues. CDR3 sequence reads: CSARDRTEAESKPQHF. The CDR3 DNA reads TGCAGTGCTAGAGACCGGACGGAGGCTGAGTCCAAGCCCCAGCATTTT.

At least ten counts were recorded for this clonotype. The chain uses TRBV28 and TRBJ1-1, with 9 bases matching TRBD1. The V segment lost 2 bases and the J segment 6 bases; nucleotides outside the gene matches: 7. The germline CDR1 and CDR2 sequences are MDHEN and SYDVKM. The CDR3 is 15 amino acids. The CDR3 loop reads CASSLTDRGSAEAFF. Written as DNA, the CDR3 is TGTGCCAGCAGTTTAACGGACAGGGGTAGCGCTGAAGCTTTCTTT.